Below, 13 T cell receptor beta chains from the same sample are listed, as sequenced in a study of preoperative IRX-2 immunotherapy in early breast cancer. Generated by immunoSEQ multiplex PCR, the TCRdb table keeps only in-frame clones and is missing some. The table records about 25,000 clones, 85% to 95% of them present only once. Treatment reported: preoperative locoregional IRX-2 cytokine immunotherapy. Sequences were derived from tumor tissue, sampled after IRX-2 immunotherapy. The receptors derive from a human donor with breast cancer.

The rearrangement links TRBV19 to TRBJ2-2; D gene unclear. CDR3 length: 14 amino acids. Germline lookup yields CDR1 LNHDA and CDR2 SQIVND (reference sequence). V was shortened by 4 bases and J by 6 bases, with 12 bases between the two germline ends. The DNA for the CDR3 is TGTGCCAGTAGTACCAATTACGGGTCCGGGGAGCTGTTTTTT. Translated: CASSTNYGSGELFF.

This sequence joins TRBV27 and TRBJ2-7; 7 nucleotides match TRBD1. The CDR3 totals 14 residues. Germline CDR1 is MNHEY and CDR2 is SMNVEV (reference sequence). J lost 1 base, V lost 5 bases, and 5 bases had no gene match. The CDR3 here is CASSLRQGSYEQYF. The CDR3 DNA reads TGTGCCAGCAGTCTGAGACAGGGTTCCTACGAGCAGTACTTC.

The chain links TRBV2 to TRBJ1-3, with 8 bases identical to TRBD1. This CDR3 has 17 amino acids. Germline V gene lookup returns CDR1 SNHLY and CDR2 FYNNEI. Trimming at V came to 8 bases and at J to 0 bases, leaving 12 bases not matched to a gene. The CDR3 DNA reads as TGTGCCAGCCTCCGGGACAGGAAACTTATCTCTGGAAACACCATATATTTT. It yields the protein CASLRDRKLISGNTIYF.

V gene TRBV20-1 combines with J gene TRBJ2-3; no reliable D call. There are 10 residues in the CDR3. In germline, CDR1 is DFQATT, CDR2 SNEGSKA (reference sequence). Between the trimmed V and J ends, which lost 6 bases and 4 bases, there was a span of 5 bases. Here the CDR3 DNA reads TGCAGTGCAATTTCAGATACGCAGTATTTT. The encoded protein is CSAISDTQYF.

The genes are TRBV19 and TRBJ2-6, with 7 bases matching TRBD2. The trim removed 0 bases at V and 2 bases at J, leaving 7 bases unmatched. The germline gives CDR1 LNHDA, CDR2 SQIVND (reference sequence). This CDR3 has 18 amino acids. The chain's CDR3 is CASSIDLGGSAGANVLTF. CDR3 DNA: TGTGCCAGTAGTATAGATCTCGGCGGGAGTGCTGGGGCCAACGTCCTGACTTTC.

The genes are TRBV27 and TRBJ2-1, with D tentatively TRBD2 (5 bases). The CDR3 loop spans 13 amino acids. V lost 3 bases and J lost 9, with 12 bases in between. The V gene's germline CDR1 is MNHEY and CDR2 SMNVEV (reference sequence). CDR3: CASSFSSHPEQFF. The CDR3 DNA sequence: TGTGCCAGCAGTTTTTCTAGCCACCCTGAGCAGTTCTTC.

The genes are TRBV11-3 and TRBJ2-2, with D perhaps TRBD2 (5 bases). The CDR3 extends over 15 amino acids. Germline V gene lookup returns CDR1 SGHNT and CDR2 YENEEA. Trimming pared 1 base from V and 0 bases from J, leaving 6 bases between. As DNA, the CDR3 is TGTGCCAGCAGCTTAGGACTAACGAACACCGGGGAGCTGTTTTTT. This codes for CASSLGLTNTGELFF.

This chain links TRBV15 with TRBJ2-6; D ambiguous. V was cut by 5 bases and J by 2 bases, with 13 bases left in between. The CDR3 runs to 16 residues. Germline V lookup: CDR1 LNHNV, CDR2 YYDKDF (reference sequence). Written as DNA, the CDR3 is TGTGCCACCAGCCCTAATGCGGATACTGGGGCCAACGTCCTGACTTTC. As protein: CATSPNADTGANVLTF.

Regarding this clone: A junction end diverges from the germline sequence, so it may reflect a read error. The rearrangement joins TRBV7-7 to TRBJ2-5, with a possible D match to TRBD1 (6 bases). CDR3 length: 14 amino acids. The germline V gene encodes CDR1 SSHAT and CDR2 FNYEAQ (reference sequence). Here the CDR3 reads CASSSHRDGETQYF. The CDR3, as DNA: TGTGCTAGCAGCTCCCACAGGGACGGAGAGACCCAGTACTTC.

The DNA of the CDR3 is TGTGCCAGCAGCTTATCAGCGGGAGCGGGGGAGCAGTACTTC. Its protein is CASSLSAGAGEQYF. This sequence joins TRBV7-6 and TRBJ2-7; TRBD2 matches 8 bases. V shed 2 bases and J 7 bases; nucleotides not matched to a gene: 7. CDR1 SGHVS and CDR2 FNYEAQ come from the germline V gene. This CDR3 has 14 residues.

The rearrangement joins TRBV4-2 to TRBJ2-1; 7 nucleotides align to TRBD2. V was clipped by 0 bases and J by 7 bases; unmatched bases: 12. Germline lookup yields CDR1 LGHNA and CDR2 YNFKEQ. The CDR3 extends over 17 amino acids. As DNA, the CDR3 is TGTGCCAGCAGCCAAGATCGGGCTAGCGGATATACAAATGAGCAGTTCTTC. It codes for CASSQDRASGYTNEQFF.

Details on this clone: Other DNA sequences from this sample encode an identical CDR3 as well. The J gene is TRBJ2-7, the V gene TRBV7-9; D gene ambiguous. Germline V gene sequence: CDR1 SEHNR, CDR2 FQNEAQ (reference sequence). With 5 bases removed from V and 0 bases from J, the gap between germline ends came to 2 bases. The CDR3 is 11 residues long. CDR3 sequence reads: CASSLSYEQYF. The CDR3 DNA reads as TGTGCCAGCAGCCTCTCCTACGAGCAGTACTTC.

The J gene is TRBJ2-7, the V gene TRBV9, with D unclear. Trimming removed 2 bases from V and 4 bases from J, with 16 bases in between. Looked up from germline, CDR1 is SGDLS and CDR2 is YYNGEE. There are 15 residues in the CDR3. The CDR3 loop reads CASSVWVRLRYEQYF. For the CDR3, the DNA is TGTGCCAGCAGCGTGTGGGTTCGACTCCGGTACGAGCAGTACTTC.